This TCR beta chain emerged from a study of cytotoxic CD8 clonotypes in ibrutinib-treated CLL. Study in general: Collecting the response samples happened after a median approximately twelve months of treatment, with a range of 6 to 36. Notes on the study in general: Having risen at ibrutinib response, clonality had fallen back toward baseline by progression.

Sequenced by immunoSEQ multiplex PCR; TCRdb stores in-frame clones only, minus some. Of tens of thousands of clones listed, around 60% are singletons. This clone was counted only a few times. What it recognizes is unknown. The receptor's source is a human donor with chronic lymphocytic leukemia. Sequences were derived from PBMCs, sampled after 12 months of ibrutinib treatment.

The CDR3 region is CASSLTATNEKLFF. The CDR3 region has the DNA TGTGCCAGCAGTCTGACAGCAACTAATGAAAAACTGTTTTTT. V gene TRBV28 combines with J gene TRBJ1-4, with a tentative D call TRBD1 (5 bases). Germline CDR1 and CDR2: MDHEN and SYDVKM. This CDR3 comprises 14 residues. V lost 5 bases and J 0 bases, leaving 7 bases between the germline ends. The variable domain in full, completed from reference TRBV28 and TRBJ1-4, reads DVKVTQSSRYLVKRTGEKVFLECVQDMDHENMFWYRQDPGLGLRLIYFSYDVKMKEKGDIPEGYSVSREKKERFSLILESASTNQTSMYLCASSLTATNEKLFFGSGTQLSVL.